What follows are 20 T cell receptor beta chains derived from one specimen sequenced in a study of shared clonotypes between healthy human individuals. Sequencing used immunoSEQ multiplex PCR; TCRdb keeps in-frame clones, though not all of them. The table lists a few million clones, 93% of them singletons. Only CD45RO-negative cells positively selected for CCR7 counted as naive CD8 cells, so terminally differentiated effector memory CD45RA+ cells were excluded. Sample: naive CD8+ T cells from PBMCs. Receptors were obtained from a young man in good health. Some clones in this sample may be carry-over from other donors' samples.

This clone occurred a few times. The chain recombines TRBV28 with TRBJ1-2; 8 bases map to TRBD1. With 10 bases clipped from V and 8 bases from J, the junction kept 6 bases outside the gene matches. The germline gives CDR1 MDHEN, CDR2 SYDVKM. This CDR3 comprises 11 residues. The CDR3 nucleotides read TGTGCCACCAGGGGGCAGGAGGGCTACACCTTC. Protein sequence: CATRGQEGYTF.

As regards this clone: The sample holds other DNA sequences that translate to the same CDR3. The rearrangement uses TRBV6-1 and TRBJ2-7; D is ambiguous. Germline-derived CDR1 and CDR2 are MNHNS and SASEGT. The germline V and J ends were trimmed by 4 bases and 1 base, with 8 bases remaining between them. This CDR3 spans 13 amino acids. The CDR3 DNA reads TGTGCCAGCAGTGGTAGAGTTTCCTACGAGCAGTACTTC. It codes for CASSGRVSYEQYF.

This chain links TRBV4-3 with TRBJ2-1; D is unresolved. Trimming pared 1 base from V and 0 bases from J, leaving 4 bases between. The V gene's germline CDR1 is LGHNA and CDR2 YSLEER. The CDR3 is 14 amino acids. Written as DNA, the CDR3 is TGCGCCAGCAGCCAAGCTAGCTCCTACAATGAGCAGTTCTTC. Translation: CASSQASSYNEQFF.

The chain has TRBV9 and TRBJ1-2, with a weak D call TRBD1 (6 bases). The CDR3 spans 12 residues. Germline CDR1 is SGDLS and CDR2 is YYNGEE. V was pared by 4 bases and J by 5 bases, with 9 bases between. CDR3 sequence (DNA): TGTGCCAGCAGCCCGCAGGGGTATGGCTACACCTTC. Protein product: CASSPQGYGYTF.

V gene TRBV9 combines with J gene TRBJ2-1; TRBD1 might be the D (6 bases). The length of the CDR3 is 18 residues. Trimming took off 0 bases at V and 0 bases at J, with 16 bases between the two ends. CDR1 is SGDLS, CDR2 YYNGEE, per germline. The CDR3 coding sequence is TGTGCCAGCAGCGTAGGACAGGACTTCCTCAGCTCCTACAATGAGCAGTTCTTC. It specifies CASSVGQDFLSSYNEQFF.

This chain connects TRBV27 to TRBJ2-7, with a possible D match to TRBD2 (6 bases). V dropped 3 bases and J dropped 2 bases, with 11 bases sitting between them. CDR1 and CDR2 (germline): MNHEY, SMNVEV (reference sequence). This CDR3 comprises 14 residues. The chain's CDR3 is CASSFSGLTYEQYF. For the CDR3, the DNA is TGTGCCAGCAGTTTTTCAGGACTAACCTACGAGCAGTACTTC.

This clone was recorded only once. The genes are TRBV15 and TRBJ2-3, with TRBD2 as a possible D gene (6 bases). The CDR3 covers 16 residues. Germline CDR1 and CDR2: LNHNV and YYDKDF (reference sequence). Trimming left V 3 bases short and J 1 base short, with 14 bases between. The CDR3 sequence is CATSSGAGPGTDTQYF. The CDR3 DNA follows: TGTGCCACCAGCAGCGGGGCGGGACCGGGCACAGATACGCAGTATTTT.

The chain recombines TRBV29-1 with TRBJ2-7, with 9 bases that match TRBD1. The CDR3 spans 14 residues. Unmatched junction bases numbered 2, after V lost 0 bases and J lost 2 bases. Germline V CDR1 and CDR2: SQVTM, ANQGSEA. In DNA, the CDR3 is TGCAGCGTTGAAGAAGGGACAGGGCCCTACGAGCAGTACTTC. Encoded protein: CSVEEGTGPYEQYF.

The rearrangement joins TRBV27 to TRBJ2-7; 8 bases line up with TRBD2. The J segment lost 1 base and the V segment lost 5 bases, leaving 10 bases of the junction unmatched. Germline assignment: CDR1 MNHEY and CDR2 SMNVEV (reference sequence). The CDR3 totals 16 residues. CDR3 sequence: CASSPTFSGTSYEQYF. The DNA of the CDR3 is TGTGCCAGCAGTCCCACGTTTAGCGGGACTTCCTACGAGCAGTACTTC.

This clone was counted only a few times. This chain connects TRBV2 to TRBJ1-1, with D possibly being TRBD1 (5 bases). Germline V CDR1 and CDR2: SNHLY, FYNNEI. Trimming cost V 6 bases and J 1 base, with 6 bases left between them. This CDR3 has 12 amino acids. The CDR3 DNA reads TGTGCCAGCAGGCAGGGGAACACTGAAGCTTTCTTT. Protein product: CASRQGNTEAFF.

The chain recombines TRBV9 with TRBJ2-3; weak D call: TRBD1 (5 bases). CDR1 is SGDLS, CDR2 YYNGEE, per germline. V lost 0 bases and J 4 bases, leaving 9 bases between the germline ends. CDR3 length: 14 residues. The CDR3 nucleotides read TGTGCCAGCAGCGTAGGCAGGGCCCCAGATACGCAGTATTTT. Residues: CASSVGRAPDTQYF.

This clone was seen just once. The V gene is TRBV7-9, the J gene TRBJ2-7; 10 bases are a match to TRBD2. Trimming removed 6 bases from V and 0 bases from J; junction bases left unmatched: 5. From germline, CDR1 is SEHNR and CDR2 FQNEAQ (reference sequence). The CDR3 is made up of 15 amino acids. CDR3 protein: CASRPLAGDSYEQYF. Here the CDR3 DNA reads TGTGCCAGCAGACCCCTAGCGGGGGACTCCTACGAGCAGTACTTC.

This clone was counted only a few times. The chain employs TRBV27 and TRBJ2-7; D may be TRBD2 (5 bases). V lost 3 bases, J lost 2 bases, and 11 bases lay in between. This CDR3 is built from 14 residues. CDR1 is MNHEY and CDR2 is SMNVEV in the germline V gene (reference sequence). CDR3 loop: CASSFGEGPYEQYF. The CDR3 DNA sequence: TGTGCCAGCAGTTTTGGTGAGGGCCCCTACGAGCAGTACTTC.

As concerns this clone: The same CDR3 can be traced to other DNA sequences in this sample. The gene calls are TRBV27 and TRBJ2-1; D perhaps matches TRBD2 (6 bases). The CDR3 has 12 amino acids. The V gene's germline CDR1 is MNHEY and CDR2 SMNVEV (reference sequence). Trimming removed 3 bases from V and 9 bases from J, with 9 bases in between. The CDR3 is CASSLFGGEQFF. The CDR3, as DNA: TGTGCCAGCAGTTTGTTCGGGGGTGAGCAGTTCTTC.

CDR3 DNA: TGCGCCAGCAGCCTCAGAGTTACGGGGGACGAGCAGTACTTC. Translating it yields CASSLRVTGDEQYF. The chain is built from TRBV4-1 and TRBJ2-7; TRBD2 might be the D (6 bases). Germline lookup yields CDR1 MGHRA and CDR2 YSYEKL. The CDR3 runs 14 residues. With 4 bases removed from V and 5 bases from J, the gap between germline ends came to 15 bases.

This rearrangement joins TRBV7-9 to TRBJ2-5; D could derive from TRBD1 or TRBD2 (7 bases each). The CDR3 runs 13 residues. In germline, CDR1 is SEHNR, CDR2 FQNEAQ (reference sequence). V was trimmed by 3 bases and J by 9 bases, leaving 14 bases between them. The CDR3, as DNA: TGTGCCAGCAGCTTGGGGACTACAGGGGCCCAGTACTTC. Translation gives CASSLGTTGAQYF.

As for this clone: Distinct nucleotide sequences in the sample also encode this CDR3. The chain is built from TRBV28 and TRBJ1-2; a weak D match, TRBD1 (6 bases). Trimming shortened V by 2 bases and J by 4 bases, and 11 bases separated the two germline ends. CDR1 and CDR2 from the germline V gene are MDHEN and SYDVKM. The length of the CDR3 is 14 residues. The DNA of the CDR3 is TGTGCCAGCAGTTTAAGGGGGGGCGGCTATGGCTACACCTTC. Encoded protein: CASSLRGGGYGYTF.

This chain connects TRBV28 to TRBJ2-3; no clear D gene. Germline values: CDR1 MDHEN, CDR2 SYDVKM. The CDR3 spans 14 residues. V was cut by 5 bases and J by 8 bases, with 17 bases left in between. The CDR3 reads CASSTPRVALTQYF. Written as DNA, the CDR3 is TGTGCCAGCAGTACCCCCCGGGTAGCTCTTACGCAGTATTTT.

The CDR3 sequence is CASSLAEGWGLGEQYF. CDR3 bases: TGTGCCAGCAGCTTAGCGGAGGGTTGGGGATTAGGCGAGCAGTACTTC. The chain combines TRBV7-6 with TRBJ2-7; D possibly corresponds to TRBD2 (6 bases). The V gene's germline CDR1 is SGHVS and CDR2 FNYEAQ. Trimming left V 0 bases short and J 6 bases short, with 18 bases between. This CDR3 spans 16 amino acids.

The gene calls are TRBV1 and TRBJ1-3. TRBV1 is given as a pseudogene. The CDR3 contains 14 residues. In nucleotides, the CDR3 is TGCACCAGCAGCCAAGGGGACTCTGGAAACACCATATATTTT. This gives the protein CTSSQGDSGNTIYF.